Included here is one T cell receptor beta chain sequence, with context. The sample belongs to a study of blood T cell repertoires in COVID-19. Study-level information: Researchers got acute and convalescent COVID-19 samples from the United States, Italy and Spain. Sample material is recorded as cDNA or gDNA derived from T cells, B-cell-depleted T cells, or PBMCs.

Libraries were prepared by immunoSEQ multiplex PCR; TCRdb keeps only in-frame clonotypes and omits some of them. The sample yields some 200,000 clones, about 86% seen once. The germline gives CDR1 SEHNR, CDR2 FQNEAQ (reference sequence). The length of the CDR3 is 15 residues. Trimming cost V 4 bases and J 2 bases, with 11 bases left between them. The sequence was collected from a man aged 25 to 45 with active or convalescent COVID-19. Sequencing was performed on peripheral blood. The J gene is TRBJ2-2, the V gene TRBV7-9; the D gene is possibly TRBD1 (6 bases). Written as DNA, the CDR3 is TGTGCCAGCAGCTCTGGACAGTTAAACACCGGGGAGCTGTTTTTT. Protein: CASSSGQLNTGELFF.